This entry describes one T cell receptor beta chain. Its target is not known. This sample was taken from a study of T cell responses to AZD1222 COVID-19 vaccine. CDR3 length: 16 residues. Trimming removed 1 base at V and 0 bases at J, with 7 bases between. Germline assignment: CDR1 MNHNS and CDR2 SASEGT. Libraries were prepared by immunoSEQ multiplex PCR; TCRdb keeps only in-frame clonotypes and omits some of them. There are 150,000 to 200,000 clones in the sample; around nine tenths occur only once, and about 2.8% lies in the top ten. Study results and limitations: Regions 160-218 and 743-854 held dominance among vaccine-associated CD4 TCRs, which spanned spike. Among the donors, most were white British and more were female, and clonal diversity was possibly underestimated.

The chain uses TRBV6-1 and TRBJ1-6; D is uncertain. Sequenced material: peripheral blood, taken on day 0 of AZD1222 vaccination. The receptor was isolated from an adult in good health. Here the CDR3 DNA reads TGTGCCAGCAGTGAAGGACTGAACTCCTATAATTCACCCCTCCACTTT. It is translated as CASSEGLNSYNSPLHF.